The 19 T cell receptor beta chains reported below all come from one sample, sequenced in a study of tumor-infiltrating lymphocytes in oesophageal squamous cell carcinoma. TCRdb reprocessed the PCR reads via MiXCR and lists one record per CDR3 protein. In the table there are about 12,000 distinct CDR3 sequences, 55% to 65% of which are singletons. Material: esophageal tumor tissue. The source is a female donor with esophageal squamous cell carcinoma.

In its sample, this clonotype was seen a few times. The V gene is TRBV12-3 or TRBV12-4, the J gene TRBJ2-1; TRBD1 matches 9 bases. There are 15 residues in the CDR3. The V and J ends lost 7 bases and 4 bases, in that order; junction bases with no gene match: 8. Here the CDR3 DNA reads TGTGCCAGCACCGTGGGACAGGGCCGATACAATGAGCAGTTCTTC. The encoded protein is CASTVGQGRYNEQFF.

The chain carries TRBV7-2 and TRBJ2-1; tentatively, D is TRBD2 (5 bases). The closer fit of TRBJ2-5 to the DNA end suggests the J call may be wrong. The CDR3 runs to 13 residues. Germline assignment: CDR1 SGHTA and CDR2 FQGNSA. The CDR3 loop is CASSLNWEETQYF. The CDR3 DNA follows: TGTGCCAGCAGCTTAAACTGGGAGGAGACCCAGTACTTC.

The rearrangement links TRBV7-8 to TRBJ2-3, with 9 bases identical to TRBD1. After removal of 0 bases from V and 8 bases from J, the junction contained 9 bases not matched to a gene. CDR3 size: 16 residues. Germline values: CDR1 SGHVS, CDR2 FQNEAQ. The CDR3 nucleotides read TGTGCCAGCAGCTTAGCTGTGACAGGGGGACTTCGTACGCAGTATTTT. This sequence encodes CASSLAVTGGLRTQYF.

This clonotype was found a few times. The genes are TRBV7-2 and TRBJ2-5; D may match TRBD1 or TRBD2 (7 bases each). The tail of the sequence fits TRBJ2-7 better, so the J call may be wrong. Germline CDR1 and CDR2: SGHTA and FQGNSA. This CDR3 is 15 amino acids long. The CDR3 nucleotides are TGTGCCAGCAGCTTAGTCTCCAGGGGGGGACACGAGCAGTACTTC. Translating it yields CASSLVSRGGHEQYF.

In its sample, this clonotype was seen many times. The CDR3: CASSPRGETQYF. The DNA of the CDR3 is TGTGCCAGCAGTCCCAGGGGGGAGACCCAGTACTTC. The chain is built from TRBV2 and TRBJ2-5; 7 positions match TRBD1. The V segment lost 5 bases and the J segment 5 bases; nucleotides outside the gene matches: 2. This CDR3 region has 12 residues. The V gene's germline CDR1 is SNHLY and CDR2 FYNNEI.

This clonotype was observed a single time. J is TRBJ2-6 and V is TRBV7-8, with D unresolved. The V gene's germline CDR1 is SGHVS and CDR2 FQNEAQ. Deletions cut 1 base from V and 0 bases from J, with 13 bases between. The CDR3 consists of 18 residues. The CDR3 loop is CASSLVGLDFSGANVLTF. CDR3 DNA sequence: TGTGCCAGCAGCTTAGTAGGTCTTGATTTCTCTGGGGCCAACGTCCTGACTTTC.

This clonotype was counted a single time. The CDR3 DNA reads as TGTGCCAGCAGTGTGGGCAGGGACTATGGCTACACCTTC. This sequence encodes CASSVGRDYGYTF. The gene calls are TRBV6-1 and TRBJ2-7; a possible D gene is TRBD1 (5 bases). The DNA end is more similar to TRBJ1-2, so the J call may be wrong. The CDR3 has 13 amino acids. Per the germline V gene, CDR1 is MNHNS and CDR2 is SASEGT.

To note about this clonotype: This CDR3 is missing its conserved last phenylalanine or tryptophan, likely due to a read error. The limits of the CDR3 on the DNA are not certain, so only TCRdb's listed CDR3 is given. V is TRBV6-5 and J is TRBJ2-6; the table's D call, TRBD2, has no DNA check behind it. The CDR3 is 17 residues long, counting both termini. CDR1 and CDR2 (germline): MNHEY, SVGAGI. The CDR3 sequence is CASRTAGADNSPLHFGN.

The chain employs TRBV28 and TRBJ1-5; D not certain. The germline V and J ends were trimmed by 6 bases and 1 base, with 7 bases remaining between them. The CDR3 runs 13 residues. The germline gives CDR1 MDHEN, CDR2 SYDVKM. The CDR3 reads CASSSRSNQPQHF. CDR3 DNA sequence: TGTGCCAGCAGCTCGCGGAGCAATCAGCCCCAGCATTTT. The full variable domain, completed using reference TRBV28 and TRBJ1-5, is DVKVTQSSRYLVKRTGEKVFLECVQDMDHENMFWYRQDPGLGLRLIYFSYDVKMKEKGDIPEGYSVSREKKERFSLILESASTNQTSMYLCASSSRSNQPQHFGDGTRLSIL.

This chain links TRBV7-2 with TRBJ2-1; a weak D match, TRBD1 (6 bases). The DNA end favors TRBJ2-7, so the J call may be wrong. Looked up from germline, CDR1 is SGHTA and CDR2 is FQGNSA. The CDR3 runs 13 residues. The CDR3 DNA sequence: TGTGCCAGCAGCGCGGTCAGGGGCTACGAGCAGTACTTC. Its translation is CASSAVRGYEQYF.

J is TRBJ2-5 and V is TRBV7-2; 8 nucleotides match TRBD1. Near its end, the DNA agrees better with TRBJ2-7, so the J call may be wrong. Germline V gene sequence: CDR1 SGHTA, CDR2 FQGNSA. The CDR3 extends over 13 amino acids. This CDR3 is CASSLGQVNEQYF. The DNA of the CDR3 is TGTGCCAGCAGCTTGGGACAGGTCAACGAGCAGTACTTC.

This chain connects TRBV28 to TRBJ2-7; D may be TRBD1 (6 bases). Gene TRBJ2-1 matches the end of the DNA better, so the J call may be wrong. CDR3 size: 15 residues. The germline V gene encodes CDR1 MDHEN and CDR2 SYDVKM. For the CDR3, the DNA is TGTGCCAGCGGGTACAGGGCTAGCTCCTACAATGAGCAGTTCTTC. Protein product: CASGYRASSYNEQFF.

This clonotype was detected only a few times. J is TRBJ2-3 and V is TRBV24-1; D might be TRBD1 (7 bases). CDR1 and CDR2 from the germline V gene are KGHDR and SFDVKD. V was cut by 7 bases and J by 14 bases, with 27 bases left in between. The CDR3 totals 15 residues. The CDR3 DNA reads TGTGCCACCAGAAAAACAGGGGAGGACACCGGGGAGCTGTATTTT. Translating gives CATRKTGEDTGELYF.

Comments on this clonotype: This may stem from a read error, because a much larger clone lies one nucleotide away. V gene TRBV11-3 combines with J gene TRBJ2-1; 8 nucleotides match TRBD2. The CDR3 runs to 16 residues. Germline assignment: CDR1 SGHNT and CDR2 YENEEA. CDR3 coding DNA: TGTGTCAGCAGCTACATTAGCAGCGGGAGAAACGATGAGCAGTTCTTC. As protein: CVSSYISSGRNDEQFF.

V is TRBV11-2 and J is TRBJ2-3, with 7 bases lining up with TRBD2. The J call may not be correct, given that the DNA end is closer to TRBJ2-1. From germline, CDR1 is SGHAT and CDR2 FQNNGV. This CDR3 spans 14 amino acids. The CDR3 DNA reads as TGTGCCAGCAGCTTTCCTAGCGGACCGCGTGAGCAGTTCTTC. As protein: CASSFPSGPREQFF.

This sequence joins TRBV7-9 and TRBJ2-5; no firm D call. This CDR3 region has 12 residues. In germline, CDR1 is SEHNR, CDR2 FQNEAQ (reference sequence). V shed 2 bases and J shed 5 bases, with 6 bases lying between them. CDR3: CASSLKAETQYF. CDR3 bases: TGTGCCAGCAGCTTAAAAGCGGAGACCCAGTACTTC. Together with reference TRBV7-9 and TRBJ2-5, the CDR3 gives the full variable domain: DTGVSQNPRHKITKRGQNVTFRCDPISEHNRLYWYRQTLGQGPEFLTYFQNEAQLEKSRLLSDRFSAERPKGSFSTLEIQRTEQGDSAMYLCASSLKAETQYFGPGTRLLVL.

The CDR3 loop reads CASSLNRQWYNEQYF. The CDR3 nucleotides read TGTGCCAGCAGCTTAAATCGACAGTGGTACAATGAGCAGTACTTC. The chain has TRBV7-8 and TRBJ2-1; possible D gene TRBD1, 5 bases. Judging by the DNA end, TRBJ2-7 fits better; the J call may be wrong. Germline V gives CDR1 SGHVS, CDR2 FQNEAQ. The CDR3 runs 15 residues.

The rearrangement uses TRBV7-9 and TRBJ2-2, with 11 bases that match TRBD2. Trimming at V came to 8 bases and at J to 0 bases, leaving 2 bases not matched to a gene. Per the germline V gene, CDR1 is SEHNR and CDR2 is FQNEAQ (reference sequence). The CDR3 runs 15 residues. CDR3 in DNA: TGTGCCAGCTATAGCGGGAGGGCGAACACCGGGGAGCTGTTTTTT. Translated: CASYSGRANTGELFF.

CDR3 in amino acids: CATSRDLGVTEQYF. CDR3 sequence (DNA): TGTGCCACCAGCAGAGATCTCGGGGTCACCGAGCAGTACTTC. The chain combines TRBV15 with TRBJ2-7; possibly TRBD2 for D (5 bases). Germline V lookup: CDR1 LNHNV, CDR2 YYDKDF (reference sequence). This CDR3 is built from 14 residues. V was clipped by 0 bases and J by 6 bases, with 12 bases between them.